The source of this TCR beta chain is a study of cytomegalovirus exposure and HLA in healthy donors. The PCR was carried out with 60 Vbeta primers and 13 Jbeta primers. Libraries were prepared by immunoSEQ multiplex PCR; TCRdb keeps only in-frame clonotypes and omits some of them. The table lists approximately 190,000 clones, over 75% of them singletons. The CDR3 loop spans 15 amino acids. Per the germline V gene, CDR1 is MNHNS and CDR2 is SASEGT. V was trimmed by 5 bases and J by 7 bases, leaving 18 bases between them. The chain couples TRBV6-1 to TRBJ1-5, with D possibly matching TRBD1 (6 bases). Material: PBMCs. The TCR originated in a man aged 35 to 55 in good health and CMV-seropositive. The CDR3 loop reads CASSLGLGGEQPQHF. The CDR3 DNA reads TGTGCCAGCAGTCTGGGCCTAGGGGGTGAACAGCCCCAGCATTTT.